These T cell receptor beta chains were read from a single sample in a study of metastatic and nonmetastatic thyroid tumors. TCRdb re-called the PCR reads with MiXCR. The sample records more than 8,000 clones, 44% being singletons. The sequencing sample was made of tumor tissue. The origin of the receptors is a male donor with papillary thyroid cancer or a benign thyroid nodule (not recorded which). Some clones in this sample may be carry-over from other donors' samples. Each CDR3 is given with its conserved first and last residue.

v_gene	j_gene	CDR3aa
TRBV27	TRBJ2-7	CASSPLALSVTYEQYF
TRBV3-1	TRBJ1-2	CASSKRDRDYDYTF
TRBV5-6	TRBJ1-2	CASSLGTQIYGYTF
TRBV2	TRBJ2-3	CASSERAGGVLATDTQYF
TRBV6-1	TRBJ2-2	CASRTAGGSGELFF
TRBV28	TRBJ2-7	CASSDISGGDSYEQYF
TRBV5-1	TRBJ2-5	CASSSGQGLETQYF
TRBV9	TRBJ2-1	CASSSLAGGTYNEQFF
TRBV11-2	TRBJ1-3	CASSLGSSLSGNTIYF
TRBV5-1	TRBJ2-3	CASSFDRPVTDTQYF
TRBV12-3/TRBV12-4	TRBJ1-3	CASSFFGQMISGNTIYF
TRBV5-1	TRBJ2-3	CASSLGSSGGANTDTQYF
TRBV9	TRBJ2-1	CASSASGTGYNEQFF
TRBV28	TRBJ1-1	CASSLEEGFSMNTEAFF
TRBV11-1	.	CASSQGLAGVSGETQYF
TRBV18	TRBJ2-7	CASSPSGWGQYF
TRBV20-1	TRBJ1-2	CSARDQTGGFHYGYTF
TRBV28	TRBJ2-1	CASRPPSSYNEQFF
TRBV28	TRBJ2-3	CASSIDTTSTDTQYF
TRBV4-3	TRBJ2-1	CASSQDMGAPEQFF